This T cell receptor (beta chain) was found in a study of beta chain features in type 1 diabetes. Study summary: Across every sample, 100 million to 130 million sorted cells were examined in total.

What was sequenced were expressed TCRB transcripts, since all of the isolated RNA had been reverse transcribed. The data were produced by immunoSEQ multiplex PCR, yet TCRdb's version contains in-frame clones alone and is incomplete. This sample has 200,000 to 250,000 clones, with 55% to 70% found just once. This clone was detected only once. Stem cell-like memory, regulatory, central memory and naive CD4+ cells were sorted via CD45RO/CCR7/CD25/CD127/CD95/CD27. Over 95% purity was reached by all sorted populations. This receptor was obtained from a man younger than 40 in good health. The sample was naive CD4+ T cells from blood.

CDR3 coding DNA: TGTGCCAGCAATATAGCGGGAGGGCCGACAAACATTCAGTACTTC. It is translated as CASNIAGGPTNIQYF. The chain is built from TRBV28 and TRBJ2-4; 11 bases agree with TRBD2. Germline V CDR1 and CDR2: MDHEN, SYDVKM. The CDR3 spans 15 residues. V trimming: 7 bases; J trimming: 6 bases; junction bases outside the gene matches: 8.